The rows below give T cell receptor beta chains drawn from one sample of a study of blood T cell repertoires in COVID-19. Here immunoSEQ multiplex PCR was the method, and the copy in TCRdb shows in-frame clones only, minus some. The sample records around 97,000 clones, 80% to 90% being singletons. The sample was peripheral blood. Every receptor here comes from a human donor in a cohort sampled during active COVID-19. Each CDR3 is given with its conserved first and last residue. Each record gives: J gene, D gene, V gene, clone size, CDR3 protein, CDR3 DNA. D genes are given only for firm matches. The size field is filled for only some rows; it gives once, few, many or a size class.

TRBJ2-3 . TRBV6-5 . CASSYPPGTDTQYF TGTGCCAGCAGTTACCCGCCGGGCACAGATACGCAGTATTTT
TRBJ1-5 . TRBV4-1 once CASSQENRDSQPQHF TGCGCCAGCAGCCAAGAAAACCGGGACTCTCAACCCCAGCATTTT
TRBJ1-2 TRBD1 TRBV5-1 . CASRSTGTANYGYTF TGCGCCAGCAGATCTACCGGGACAGCTAACTATGGCTACACCTTC
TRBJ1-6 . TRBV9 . CASSPRGGPDGGSPLHF TGTGCCAGCAGCCCTAGGGGAGGACCCGATGGGGGTTCACCCCTCCACTTT
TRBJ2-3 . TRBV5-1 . CASSFTRGGTDTQYF TGCGCCAGCAGCTTCACGCGGGGCGGCACAGATACGCAGTATTTT
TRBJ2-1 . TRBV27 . CASTSFWGPSSYNEQFF TGTGCCAGCACCTCATTTTGGGGGCCCAGCTCCTACAATGAGCAGTTCTTC
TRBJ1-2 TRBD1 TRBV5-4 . CASSLRTGGRGYTF TGTGCCAGCAGCTTAAGGACAGGGGGCCGGGGCTACACCTTC
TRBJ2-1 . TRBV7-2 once CASSQVVANNEQFF TGTGCCAGCAGCCAAGTGGTCGCTAACAATGAGCAGTTCTTC
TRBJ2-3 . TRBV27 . CASSRRGGADTQYF TGTGCCAGCAGCCGTAGGGGGGGGGCAGATACGCAGTATTTT
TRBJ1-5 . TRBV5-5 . CASSLDPHLGDQPQHF TGTGCCAGCAGCTTGGACCCTCATTTAGGGGATCAGCCCCAGCATTTT
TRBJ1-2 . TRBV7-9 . CASSSYGGNRDGYTF TGTGCCAGCAGCTCCTACGGGGGGAACAGGGACGGCTACACCTTC
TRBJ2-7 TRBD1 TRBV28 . CASSRTTGASYEQYF TGTGCCAGCAGTCGCACGACAGGGGCTTCCTACGAGCAGTACTTC
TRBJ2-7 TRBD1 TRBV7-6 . CASSPTGQGSYEQYF TGTGCCAGCAGCCCCACCGGACAGGGCTCCTACGAGCAGTACTTC
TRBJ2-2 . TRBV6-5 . CASIGVGAGELFF TGTGCCAGCATAGGGGTAGGGGCCGGGGAGCTGTTTTTT
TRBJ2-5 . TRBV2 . CASKGVLGETQYF TGTGCCAGCAAAGGGGTATTGGGGGAGACCCAGTACTTC
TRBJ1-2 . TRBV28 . CASSEVGSGADGYTF TGTGCCAGCAGTGAAGTGGGGTCAGGGGCGGATGGCTACACCTTC
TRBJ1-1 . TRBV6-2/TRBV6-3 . CASSSLKGRTEAFF TGTGCCAGCAGTTCTCTAAAGGGGAGGACTGAAGCTTTCTTT
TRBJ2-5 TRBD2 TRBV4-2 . CASSQEPGTSGRSLGVETQYF TGTGCCAGCAGCCAAGAACCCGGGACTAGCGGGAGATCCTTAGGTGTTGAGACCCAGTACTTC
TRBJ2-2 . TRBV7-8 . CASSLAGGTNTGELFF TGTGCCAGCAGCTTAGCGGGAGGAACGAACACCGGGGAGCTGTTTTTT
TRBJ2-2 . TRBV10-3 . CAMGVGGVNTGELFF TGTGCCATGGGGGTTGGCGGGGTGAACACCGGGGAGCTGTTTTTT
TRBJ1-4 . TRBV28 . CASSRVRYEKLFF TGTGCCAGCTCCAGGGTTAGATATGAAAAACTGTTTTTT
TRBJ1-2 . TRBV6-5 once CASSSPGGYTF TGTGCCAGCAGTTCTCCAGGGGGCTACACCTTC